The clone carrying this T cell receptor beta chain appeared a few times. Its target is not known. The germline CDR1 and CDR2 sequences are MNHNS and SASEGT. Trimming removed 7 bases from V and 8 bases from J; junction bases left unmatched: 7. The CDR3 consists of 13 residues. This sample was taken from a study of T cells in Graves' hyperthyroidism and ophthalmopathy. Notes on the study in general: For ophthalmopathy, model prediction preceded onset by a median roughly 6.3 months.

RNA transcripts provided the source from which TCR beta CDR3 regions were amplified. The TCR CDR3 first-round RT-PCR relied on the HTBI primer set. TCRdb passed the multiplex PCR reads through MiXCR, listing each CDR3 protein once. Of approximately 370,000 distinct CDR3 sequences listed, about 15% are singletons. The sample consisted of blood. The TCR was taken from a young woman with Graves' hyperthyroidism. The V call is TRBV6-1, the J call TRBJ1-2; 10 nucleotides match TRBD1. DNA for the CDR3: TGTGCCAGCATCAGGGGACAGGGGTACGGCTACACCTTC. It encodes CASIRGQGYGYTF.